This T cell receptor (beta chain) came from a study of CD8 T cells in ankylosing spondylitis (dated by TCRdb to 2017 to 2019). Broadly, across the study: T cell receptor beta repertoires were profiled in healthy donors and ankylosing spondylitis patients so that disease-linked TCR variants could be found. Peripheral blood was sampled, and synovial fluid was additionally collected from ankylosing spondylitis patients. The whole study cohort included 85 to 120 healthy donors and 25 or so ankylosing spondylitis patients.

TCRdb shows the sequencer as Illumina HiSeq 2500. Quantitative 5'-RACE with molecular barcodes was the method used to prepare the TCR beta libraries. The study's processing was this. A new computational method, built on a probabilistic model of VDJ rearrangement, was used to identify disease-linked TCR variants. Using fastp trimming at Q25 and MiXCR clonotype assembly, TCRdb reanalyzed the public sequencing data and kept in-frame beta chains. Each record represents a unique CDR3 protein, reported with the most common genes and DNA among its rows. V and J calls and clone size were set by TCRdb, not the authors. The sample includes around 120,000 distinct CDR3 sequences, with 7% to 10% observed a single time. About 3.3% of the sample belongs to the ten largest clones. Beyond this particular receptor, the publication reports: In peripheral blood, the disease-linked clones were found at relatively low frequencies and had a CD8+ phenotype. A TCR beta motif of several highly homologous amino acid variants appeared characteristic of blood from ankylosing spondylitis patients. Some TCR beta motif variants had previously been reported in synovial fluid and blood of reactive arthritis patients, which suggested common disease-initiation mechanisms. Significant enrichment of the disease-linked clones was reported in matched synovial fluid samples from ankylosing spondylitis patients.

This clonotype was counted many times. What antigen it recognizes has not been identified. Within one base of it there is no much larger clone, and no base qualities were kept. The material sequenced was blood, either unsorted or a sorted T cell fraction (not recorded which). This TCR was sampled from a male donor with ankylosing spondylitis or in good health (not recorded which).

The CDR3 region reads CASSFMDRGVTEAFF. The nucleotide sequence reads as follows: TGTGCCAGCAGTTTTATGGACAGGGGAGTCACTGAAGCTTTCTTT. Rearrangement joined TRBV12-3 or TRBV12-4 to TRBJ1-1, with TRBD1 identical over 9 junction bases. Inclusive of the bounding cysteine and phenylalanine, the CDR3 is 15 residues long. The sequence is cut down to CDR3 DNA, 45 bases in frame from base 1. Germline trimming: 3 bases from V, 4 bases from J; junction bases outside gene matches: 6.